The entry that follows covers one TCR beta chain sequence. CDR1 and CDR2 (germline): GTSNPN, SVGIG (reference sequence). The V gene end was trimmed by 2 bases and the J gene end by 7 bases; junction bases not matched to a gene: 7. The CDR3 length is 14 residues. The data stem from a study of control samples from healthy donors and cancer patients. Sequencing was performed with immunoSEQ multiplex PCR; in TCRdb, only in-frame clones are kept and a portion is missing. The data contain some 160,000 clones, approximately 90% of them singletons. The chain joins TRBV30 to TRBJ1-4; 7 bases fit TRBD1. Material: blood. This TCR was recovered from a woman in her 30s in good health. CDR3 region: CAWSNRQGREKLFF. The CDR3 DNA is TGTGCCTGGAGTAACCGACAGGGTCGTGAAAAACTGTTTTTT.